Shown below are 17 T cell receptor beta chains from a single sample sequenced in a study of OX40 agonist ivuxolimab in advanced cancers. Libraries were prepared by immunoSEQ multiplex PCR; TCRdb keeps only in-frame clonotypes and omits some of them. The sample consists of 70,000 or so clones, approximately 80% of them appearing once. The source material was CD4+ or CD8+ T cells sorted from blood, sampled in a trial of the OX40 agonist ivuxolimab. The source of these receptors is an adult with an advanced solid tumor such as melanoma, head and neck, liver or kidney cancer.

The CDR3 region is CASSFRGSRTRRDSSYNEQFF. The CDR3 region has the DNA TGCGCCAGCAGCTTTCGGGGAAGCCGGACTAGGCGCGATAGCTCCTACAATGAGCAGTTCTTC. V gene TRBV5-1 combines with J gene TRBJ2-1, with 7 bases identical to TRBD2. From germline, CDR1 is SGHRS and CDR2 YFSETQ. The CDR3 consists of 21 residues. The V gene end was trimmed by 2 bases and the J gene end by 0 bases; junction bases not matched to a gene: 20.

The V gene is TRBV25-1, the J gene TRBJ2-1; no reliable D call. The CDR3 spans 11 residues. Germline CDR1 and CDR2: MGHDK and SYGVNS. Trimming took off 0 bases at V and 8 bases at J, with 2 bases between the two ends. CDR3 sequence (DNA): TGTGCCAGCAGTGAATATCATGAGCAGTTCTTC. It translates to CASSEYHEQFF.

The chain joins TRBV7-2 to TRBJ2-1, with 12 bases identical to TRBD2. The CDR3 contains 19 residues. The germline CDR1 and CDR2 sequences are SGHTA and FQGNSA. Trimming at V came to 5 bases and at J to 0 bases, leaving 11 bases not matched to a gene. The CDR3 DNA follows: TGTGCCAGCAGCCTCCCGACTAGCGGGGGCCGTAGCTCCTACAATGAGCAGTTCTTC. Amino acids: CASSLPTSGGRSSYNEQFF.

The chain uses TRBV6-1 and TRBJ2-5, with D perhaps matching TRBD2 (5 bases). TRBJ2-7 explains the end of the DNA better; the J call may be wrong. The germline CDR1 and CDR2 sequences are MNHNS and SASEGT. The CDR3 is made up of 13 amino acids. CDR3 in amino acids: CASSGLTSFEQYF. The CDR3 DNA reads as TGTGCCAGCAGTGGTCTTACTAGTTTCGAGCAGTACTTC.

This chain joins TRBV6-5 and TRBJ1-1, with D possibly matching TRBD1 (5 bases). Germline V gene lookup returns CDR1 MNHEY and CDR2 SVGAGI. The CDR3 runs 16 residues. The ends were cut back, 0 bases at V and 1 base at J, with 12 bases in the middle. The CDR3 DNA sequence: TGTGCCAGCAGTTACTCGGCGGGACGGACGAACACTGAAGCTTTCTTT. It yields the protein CASSYSAGRTNTEAFF.

The chain is built from TRBV6-1 and TRBJ2-5, with a weak D call TRBD2 (7 bases). The V gene lost 6 bases and the J gene lost 6 bases, with 20 bases spanning the gap. The CDR3 extends over 15 amino acids. Germline assignment: CDR1 MNHNS and CDR2 SASEGT. In nucleotides, the CDR3 is TGTGCCAGCAGCCGAGGGGGGGAGCCTGGGCAGACCCAGTACTTC. Translated: CASSRGGEPGQTQYF.

The gene calls are TRBV5-5 and TRBJ1-4, with D possibly being TRBD1 (6 bases). CDR1 is SGHKS, CDR2 YYEKEE, per germline (reference sequence). The ends were cut back, 2 bases at V and 11 bases at J, with 13 bases in the middle. The CDR3 is made up of 13 amino acids. CDR3 residues: CASSLQGAYKLFF. The CDR3, as DNA: TGTGCCAGCAGCTTACAGGGAGCCTATAAACTGTTTTTT.

The CDR3 region is CASSSGTASTEAFF. The CDR3 bases are TGTGCCAGCAGCTCGGGGACAGCCTCCACTGAAGCTTTCTTT. The rearrangement joins TRBV7-8 to TRBJ1-1, with 7 positions matching TRBD1. The CDR3 spans 14 residues. CDR1 SGHVS and CDR2 FQNEAQ come from the germline V gene. V shed 4 bases, J shed 4 bases, and the junction held 6 bases outside the gene matches.

The rearrangement links TRBV4-1 to TRBJ1-6; TRBD1 matches 11 bases. Germline CDR1 and CDR2: MGHRA and YSYEKL. This CDR3 is 16 amino acids long. Trimming cost V 0 bases and J 9 bases; bases outside gene matches: 4. The CDR3: CASSQEGTGGFSPLHF. For the CDR3, the DNA is TGCGCCAGCAGCCAAGAGGGGACAGGGGGTTTTTCACCCCTCCACTTT.

This clone came up a few times. The rearrangement joins TRBV28 to TRBJ2-7; D unresolved. Trimming took off 1 base at V and 3 bases at J, with 4 bases between the two ends. The length of the CDR3 is 12 residues. The germline CDR1 and CDR2 sequences are MDHEN and SYDVKM. The CDR3 loop reads CASSLYGYEQYF. The CDR3 coding sequence is TGTGCCAGCAGTTTATACGGCTACGAGCAGTACTTC.

This clone occurred a few times. The CDR3 coding sequence is TGTGCCAGCAGTCCCCCGGGGGCGAGCTCCTACGAGCAGTACTTC. It yields the protein CASSPPGASSYEQYF. J is TRBJ2-7 and V is TRBV27; D may be TRBD1 or TRBD2 (6 bases each). The CDR3 totals 15 residues. V lost 5 bases to trimming and J lost 0 bases, with 14 bases between them. The germline V gene has CDR1 MNHEY and CDR2 SMNVEV (reference sequence).

V usage is TRBV5-1 and J usage is TRBJ1-1; D remains unclear. The CDR3 is 15 amino acids. The germline V gene has CDR1 SGHRS and CDR2 YFSETQ. V lost 0 bases and J 1 base, leaving 10 bases between the germline ends. The DNA for the CDR3 is TGCGCCAGCAGCTTGGAACGGATCCCGAACACTGAAGCTTTCTTT. Translation gives CASSLERIPNTEAFF.

The rearrangement links TRBV11-2 to TRBJ2-3, with 8 bases lining up with TRBD2. Looked up from germline, CDR1 is SGHAT and CDR2 is FQNNGV. CDR3 length: 15 amino acids. V was pared by 1 base and J by 2 bases, with 2 bases of the junction left unmatched. CDR3 coding DNA: TGTGCCAGCAGCTTAGTAGCGGGGTACACAGATACGCAGTATTTT. Translation gives CASSLVAGYTDTQYF.

The rearrangement uses TRBV7-6 and TRBJ2-1; TRBD1 agrees at 7 bases. Germline V gene lookup returns CDR1 SGHVS and CDR2 FNYEAQ. J gave up 4 bases and V 5 bases, and 5 bases lay outside the gene matches. CDR3 length: 14 residues. The CDR3 coding sequence is TGTGCCAGCAGCGCCCGGGACAGATACAATGAGCAGTTCTTC. This translates into CASSARDRYNEQFF.

The rearrangement uses TRBV19 and TRBJ1-2; the D is unclear. Germline V gene sequence: CDR1 LNHDA, CDR2 SQIVND (reference sequence). This CDR3 has 13 amino acids. The ends were cut back, 6 bases at V and 2 bases at J, with 10 bases in the middle. The CDR3 DNA reads TGTGCCAGTAGCTCAGATTGGAACTATGGCTACACCTTC. Protein product: CASSSDWNYGYTF.

The CDR3 spells CASSLEIRVQETQYF. The CDR3 nucleotides are TGTGCCAGCAGCTTAGAAATCCGGGTCCAAGAGACCCAGTACTTC. This chain links TRBV7-9 with TRBJ2-5; D unresolved. Germline lookup yields CDR1 SEHNR and CDR2 FQNEAQ (reference sequence). The germline V and J ends were trimmed by 1 base and 1 base, with 10 bases remaining between them. The CDR3 totals 15 residues. The full variable domain, with the rest looked up from reference TRBV7-9 and TRBJ2-5, is DTGVSQNPRHKITKRGQNVTFRCDPISEHNRLYWYRQTLGQGPEFLTYFQNEAQLEKSRLLSDRFSAERPKGSFSTLEIQRTEQGDSAMYLCASSLEIRVQETQYFGPGTRLLVL.

Concerning this clone itself: The same CDR3 arises from other DNA sequences in this sample as well. This sequence joins TRBV19 and TRBJ2-2; D is unresolved. CDR3 length: 14 residues. V lost 1 base and J lost 1, with 4 bases in between. The germline gives CDR1 LNHDA, CDR2 SQIVND (reference sequence). CDR3 in DNA: TGTGCCAGTAGTATAGGTGGGAACACCGGGGAGCTGTTTTTT. It yields the protein CASSIGGNTGELFF.